This TCR beta chain comes out of a study of control samples from healthy donors and cancer patients. V lost 2 bases to trimming and J lost 7 bases, with 7 bases between them. CDR1 SGHDT and CDR2 YYEEEE come from the germline V gene. This CDR3 is 13 amino acids long. Using immunoSEQ multiplex PCR, the repertoire was profiled, and TCRdb retains in-frame clones only, with some absent. The data show around 110,000 clones, roughly 91% seen once. The V gene is TRBV5-6, the J gene TRBJ1-6; maybe TRBD1 (5 bases). The TCR originated in a woman in her seventies in good health. The source material was blood. CDR3 DNA: TGTGCCAGCAGCTTAGGGGTGAATTCACCCCTCCACTTT. It codes for CASSLGVNSPLHF.